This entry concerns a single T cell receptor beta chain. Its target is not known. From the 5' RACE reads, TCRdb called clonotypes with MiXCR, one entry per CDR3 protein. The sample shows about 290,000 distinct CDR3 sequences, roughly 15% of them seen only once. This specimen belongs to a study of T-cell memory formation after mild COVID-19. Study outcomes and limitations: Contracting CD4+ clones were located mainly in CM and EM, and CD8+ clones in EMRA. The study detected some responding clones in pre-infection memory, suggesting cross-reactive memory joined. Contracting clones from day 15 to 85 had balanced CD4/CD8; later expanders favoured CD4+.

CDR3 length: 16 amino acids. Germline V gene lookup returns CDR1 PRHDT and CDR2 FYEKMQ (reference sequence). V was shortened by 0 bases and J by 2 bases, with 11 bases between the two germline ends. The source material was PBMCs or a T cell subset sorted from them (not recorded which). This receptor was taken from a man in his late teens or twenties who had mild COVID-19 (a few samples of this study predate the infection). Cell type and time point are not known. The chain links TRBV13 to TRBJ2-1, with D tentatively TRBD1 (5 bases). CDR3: CASSLGGVGTYNEQFF. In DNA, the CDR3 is TGTGCCAGCAGCTTAGGAGGGGTGGGGACCTACAATGAGCAGTTCTTC.